This T cell receptor beta chain was captured by sequencing in a study of blood T cell repertoires in COVID-19. On the study more broadly: Researchers got acute and convalescent COVID-19 samples from the United States, Italy and Spain. From T cells, B-cell-depleted T cells, or PBMCs came the material, which was cDNA or gDNA.

TCRdb's copy holds only in-frame clones and misses some; the assay was immunoSEQ multiplex PCR. The sample includes 250,000 to 300,000 clones, approximately 84% of them seen just once. Participants were aged about 18 to 100 years, lived in some 23 US areas, and enrolled virtually. All recovered Cohort 3 donors got two negative PCRs, got clearance, or saw symptom resolution. Per germline, CDR1 SGDLS and CDR2 YYNGEE. After removal of 0 bases from V and 8 bases from J, the junction contained 10 bases not matched to a gene. This CDR3 has 16 amino acids. Sequencing was performed on PBMCs or T cells enriched from blood (not recorded which). The chain joins TRBV9 to TRBJ2-1; 8 bases agree with TRBD2. The clonotype originates from a man between 18 and 35 years old who had recovered from COVID-19. The CDR3 DNA follows: TGTGCCAGCAGCGTAGCTACGGGACTAGGGTGGTATGAGCAGTTCTTC. This gives the protein CASSVATGLGWYEQFF.